The present TCR beta chain was sequenced within a study of shared T cell receptors in the human thymus. Germline V gives CDR1 SGHRS, CDR2 YFSETQ. This CDR3 region has 13 residues. V lost 7 bases and J 2 bases, leaving 12 bases between the germline ends. Sequenced by immunoSEQ multiplex PCR; TCRdb stores in-frame clones only, minus some. The table records 500,000 to 550,000 clones, around 78% of them present only once. The same data also went into a second study, on human thymus T cells. That work states: Healthy Finnish infants undergoing corrective surgery for congenital heart defects were the donors. Resections that were taken during corrective heart surgery supplied the thymus tissue. Use of V and J genes seemed skewed within the thymic and blood repertoires. The related literature has documented a marked overlap of thymic repertoires among unrelated individuals.

Material: thymocytes. This clonotype was sampled from a boy in the first two years of life with a congenital heart defect. J is TRBJ1-2 and V is TRBV5-1; D is possibly TRBD1 (6 bases). CDR3 sequence: CASGPDRNYGYTF. Here the CDR3 DNA reads TGCGCCAGCGGCCCGGACAGAAACTATGGCTACACCTTC.